The clone carrying this TCR beta chain was picked up a small number of times. The data stem from a study of T-cell reconstitution after alpha-beta-depleted transplantation in children. Unique molecular identifiers were used to barcode this TCRbeta library. TCRdb reprocessed the PCR reads via MiXCR and lists one record per CDR3 protein. The sample lists a few hundred thousand distinct CDR3 sequences, 13% occurring once. From germline, CDR1 is SGHTA and CDR2 FQGNSA. This CDR3 region has 16 residues. The V gene lost 5 bases and the J gene lost 5 bases, with 19 bases spanning the gap. The material sequenced was PBMCs, taken from the stem cell graft. This receptor was identified in a human donor who donated a stem cell graft to a child with Fanconi anemia. J is TRBJ2-1 and V is TRBV7-2, with D perhaps matching TRBD1 or TRBD2 (5 bases each). CDR3: CASSRSGGLIDNEQFF. The DNA of the CDR3 is TGTGCCAGCAGCCGTAGTGGGGGTTTAATCGACAATGAGCAGTTCTTC. Looking up the rest from reference TRBV7-2 and TRBJ2-1 gives the full variable domain: GAGVSQSPSNKVTEKGKDVELRCDPISGHTALYWYRQSLGQGLEFLIYFQGNSAPDKSGLPSDRFSAERTGGSVSTLTIQRTQQEDSAVYLCASSRSGGLIDNEQFFGPGTRLTVL.